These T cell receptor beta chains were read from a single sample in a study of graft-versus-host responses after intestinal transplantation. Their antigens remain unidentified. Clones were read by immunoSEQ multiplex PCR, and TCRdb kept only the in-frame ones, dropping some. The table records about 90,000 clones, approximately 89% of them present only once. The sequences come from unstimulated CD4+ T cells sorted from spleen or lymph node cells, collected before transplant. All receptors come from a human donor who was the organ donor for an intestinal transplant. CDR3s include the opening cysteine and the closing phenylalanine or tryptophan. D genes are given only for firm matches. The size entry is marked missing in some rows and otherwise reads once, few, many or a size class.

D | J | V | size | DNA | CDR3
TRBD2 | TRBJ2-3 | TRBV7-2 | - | TGTGCCAGCAGCCCTGCGGGGGTTTTCACAGATACGCAGTATTTT | CASSPAGVFTDTQYF
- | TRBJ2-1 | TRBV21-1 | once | TGTGCCAGCAGCAAAGCAAGGACAGGGCACAATGAGCAGTTCTTC | CASSKARTGHNEQFF
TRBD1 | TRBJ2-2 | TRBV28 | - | TGTGCCAGCAGTTTAGAGGGACAGGTCCCCGGGGAGCTGTTTTTT | CASSLEGQVPGELFF
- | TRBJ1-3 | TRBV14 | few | TGTGCCAGCAGCCACGGGAACACCATATATTTT | CASSHGNTIYF
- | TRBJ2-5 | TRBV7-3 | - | TGTGCCAGCGCTCTGCAGGGCAGGGAGACCCAGTACTTC | CASALQGRETQYF
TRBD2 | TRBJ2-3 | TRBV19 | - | TGTGCCAGTAGTATGGGACTAGCGAATGCAGATACGCAGTATTTT | CASSMGLANADTQYF
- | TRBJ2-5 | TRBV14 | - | TGTGCCAGCGGAGGGTACGGGCAAGAGACCCAGTACTTC | CASGGYGQETQYF
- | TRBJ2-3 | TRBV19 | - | TGTGCCAGTAGGCCCTGGGCCCCTGGTAGACAGCTCTTCACAGATACGCAGTATTTT | CASRPWAPGRQLFTDTQYF
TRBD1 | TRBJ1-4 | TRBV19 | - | TGTGCCAGTAGTATAGAGGCAGGGGGCCAAGCAACTAATGAAAAACTGTTTTTT | CASSIEAGGQATNEKLFF
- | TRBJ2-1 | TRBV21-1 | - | TGTGCCAGCAACGATAATAGCGGAAAATACAATGAGCAGTTCTTC | CASNDNSGKYNEQFF
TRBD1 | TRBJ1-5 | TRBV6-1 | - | TGTGCCAGCAGTAACCAGGGGGCAGGCAATCAGCCCCAGCATTTT | CASSNQGAGNQPQHF
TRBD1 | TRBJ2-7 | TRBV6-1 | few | TGTGCCACCAAACTGGGACAGGGAGGCTACGAGCAGTACTTC | CATKLGQGGYEQYF
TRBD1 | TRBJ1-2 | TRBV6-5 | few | TGTGCCAGCAGAACTCCGGGACAGAACTATGGCTACACCTTC | CASRTPGQNYGYTF
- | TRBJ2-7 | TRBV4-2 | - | TGTGCCAGCAGCCGCACCGTAGAGGTTCCTAGCGAGCAGTACTTC | CASSRTVEVPSEQYF
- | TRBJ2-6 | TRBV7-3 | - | TGTGCCAGCAGCCTTGGCGGGGCTGGGGCCAACGTCCTGACTTTC | CASSLGGAGANVLTF
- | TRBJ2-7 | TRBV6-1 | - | TGTGCCAGCAACCACCGGGACACAAGCTCCTACGAGCAGTACTTC | CASNHRDTSSYEQYF
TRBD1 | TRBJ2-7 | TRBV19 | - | TGTGCCAGTAGTATTCCCGGACAGGGGAGGCACGAGCAGTACTTC | CASSIPGQGRHEQYF
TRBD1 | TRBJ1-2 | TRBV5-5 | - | TGTGCCAGCAGCCGAGGGGACAGGGGGACCTATGGCTACACCTTC | CASSRGDRGTYGYTF
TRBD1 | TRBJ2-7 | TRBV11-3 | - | TGTGCCAGCAGCTTAACGACGGGACAGGGATACGAGCAGTACTTC | CASSLTTGQGYEQYF
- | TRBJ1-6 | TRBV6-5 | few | TGTGCCAGCAGTTATGAGACAGGAAATAATTCACCCCTCCACTTT | CASSYETGNNSPLHF
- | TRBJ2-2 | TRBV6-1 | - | TGTGCCAGCAGTCCGGGGGTTACCGGGGAGCTGTTTTTT | CASSPGVTGELFF
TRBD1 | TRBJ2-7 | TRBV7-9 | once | TGTGCCAGCAGCTCCACTCGGCAGATGGGACAGATCGCCTACGAGCAGTACTTC | CASSSTRQMGQIAYEQYF
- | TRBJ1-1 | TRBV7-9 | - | TGTGCCAGCAGCTTAGCGTGGGGGCAGAGCACTGAAGCTTTCTTT | CASSLAWGQSTEAFF
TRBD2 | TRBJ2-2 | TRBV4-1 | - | TGCGCCAGCAGACGACTAGCGGGCCCCCACACCGGGGAGCTGTTTTTT | CASRRLAGPHTGELFF
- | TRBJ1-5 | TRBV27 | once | TGTGCCAGCAGTTTCCTAAATCAGCCCCAGCATTTT | CASSFLNQPQHF
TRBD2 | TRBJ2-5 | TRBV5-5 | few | TGTGCCAGCAGCTTGGGGTGGACTAGCGGGTTTCGGCAAGAGACCCAGTACTTC | CASSLGWTSGFRQETQYF